Described below is a single T cell receptor beta chain sequence and its context. The repertoire was sequenced with immunoSEQ multiplex PCR; TCRdb's copy has only in-frame clones and lacks some. The data hold over 350,000 clones, with about 90% observed a single time. The data were obtained in a study of blood T cell repertoires in COVID-19. This CDR3 comprises 11 residues. The receptor's source is a woman aged 18-29 years with acute COVID-19. Sequenced material: PBMCs or T cells enriched from blood (not recorded which). The V and J genes are TRBV12-3 or TRBV12-4 and TRBJ1-3; weak D call: TRBD1 (5 bases). Written as DNA, the CDR3 is TGTGCGGAGGGGAGTGGAAACACCATATATTTT. Its protein product is CAEGSGNTIYF.